Listed here are 14 T cell receptor beta chains from one sample, sequenced in a study of blood T cell repertoires in COVID-19. Measured with immunoSEQ multiplex PCR; TCRdb has only the in-frame clones, and not every one. The data contain around 250,000 clones, approximately 85% of them singletons. The sequencing input was PBMCs or T cells enriched from blood (not recorded which). The receptors originated from a woman between 50 and 59 years old who had been exposed to COVID-19.

This clone has only a few counts. This sequence joins TRBV29-1 and TRBJ2-1, with TRBD1 as a possible D gene (5 bases). The V gene lost 5 bases and the J gene lost 4 bases, with 6 bases spanning the gap. This CDR3 region has 11 residues. The germline gives CDR1 SQVTM, CDR2 ANQGSEA. CDR3 bases: TGCAGCGTTAAGGGGTACAATGAGCAGTTCTTC. This translates into CSVKGYNEQFF.

This clone was seen only a few times. V usage is TRBV4-3 and J usage is TRBJ1-1; 9 bases align to TRBD1. Germline V gene data show CDR1 as LGHNA and CDR2 as YSLEER. There are 14 residues in the CDR3. Trimming at V came to 4 bases and at J to 3 bases, leaving 3 bases not matched to a gene. This CDR3 reads CASSPQGADTEAFF. The CDR3 DNA is TGCGCCAGCAGCCCACAGGGGGCCGACACTGAAGCTTTCTTT.

The chain joins TRBV7-8 to TRBJ1-1; 9 nucleotides match TRBD1. Germline-derived CDR1 and CDR2 are SGHVS and FQNEAQ. J was trimmed by 5 bases and V by 3 bases; bases with no gene match: 4. The CDR3 sequence is 14 residues long. The CDR3 loop reads CASSFGTGTTEAFF. Here the CDR3 DNA reads TGTGCCAGCAGCTTCGGGACAGGGACTACTGAAGCTTTCTTT.

The rearrangement uses TRBV9 and TRBJ2-3; D may be TRBD1 (5 bases). This CDR3 contains 14 residues. Germline loops: CDR1 SGDLS, CDR2 YYNGEE. Trimming stripped 2 bases from V and 1 base from J, with 8 bases between. The DNA of the CDR3 is TGTGCCAGCAGCGTGGGGCCTGGCACAGATACGCAGTATTTT. Protein: CASSVGPGTDTQYF.

V gene TRBV19 combines with J gene TRBJ2-5; 9 bases fit TRBD1. The CDR3 is 14 residues long. Germline assignment: CDR1 LNHDA and CDR2 SQIVND (reference sequence). Trimming took 5 bases from V and 9 from J; bases not matched to a gene: 10. CDR3 in DNA: TGTGCCAGTAGTGTTGACAGGGGGGCTGCGGCCCAGTACTTC. Its protein is CASSVDRGAAAQYF.

This clone was seen just once. At one boundary the junction diverges from the germline segment, which might be a read error. V gene TRBV6-5 combines with J gene TRBJ2-3; 14 bases agree with TRBD2. CDR3 size: 12 residues. Germline V gene lookup returns CDR1 MNHEY and CDR2 SVGAGI. The CDR3 region is CASSPSGLAGAF. CDR3 coding DNA: TGTGCCAGCAGTCCATCGGGACTAGCGGGGGCGTTT.

This clone was picked up one time. The rearrangement links TRBV7-2 to TRBJ2-7, with 7 nucleotides matching TRBD1. The CDR3 length is 13 residues. The germline V gene has CDR1 SGHTA and CDR2 FQGNSA. After removal of 5 bases from V and 4 bases from J, the junction contained 5 bases not matched to a gene. CDR3 sequence reads: CASSRDRRYEQYF. In DNA form, the CDR3 reads TGTGCCAGCAGCCGGGACAGACGGTACGAGCAGTACTTC.

The rearrangement uses TRBV7-2 and TRBJ2-2; D is unclear. This CDR3 region has 13 residues. Germline CDR1 and CDR2: SGHTA and FQGNSA. V was trimmed by 2 bases and J by 4 bases, leaving 5 bases between them. CDR3 sequence reads: CASSLSRTGELFF. The CDR3 DNA sequence: TGTGCCAGCAGCTTATCCCGCACCGGGGAGCTGTTTTTT.

V is TRBV19 and J is TRBJ1-1, with TRBD1 matching over 7 bases. Trimming at V came to 5 bases and at J to 8 bases, leaving 8 bases not matched to a gene. CDR1 is LNHDA, CDR2 SQIVND, per germline (reference sequence). The CDR3 has 13 amino acids. CDR3: CASSSPGQLEAFF. CDR3 bases: TGTGCCAGTAGTTCTCCGGGACAGCTCGAAGCTTTCTTT. Together with reference TRBV19 and TRBJ1-1, the CDR3 gives the full variable domain: DGGITQSPKYLFRKEGQNVTLSCEQNLNHDAMYWYRQDPGQGLRLIYYSQIVNDFQKGDIAEGYSVSREKKESFPLTVTSAQKNPTAFYLCASSSPGQLEAFFGQGTRLTVV.

This clone has just a few counts. The J gene is TRBJ2-5, the V gene TRBV4-3; 8 bases agree with TRBD2. There are 16 residues in the CDR3. J lost 1 base, V lost 1 base, and 5 bases had no gene match. The germline V gene encodes CDR1 LGHNA and CDR2 YSLEER. The CDR3 loop is CASSQGLAGTQETQYF. DNA of the CDR3: TGCGCCAGCAGCCAAGGGCTAGCGGGTACCCAAGAGACCCAGTACTTC.

V usage is TRBV21-1 and J usage is TRBJ2-1; the DNA was not used to check the table's D call, TRBD2. TRBV21-1 is designated a pseudogene. This CDR3 is 16 amino acids long. This chain's CDR3 is CASSTYSGGSYNEQFF. The DNA of the CDR3 is TGTGCCAGCAGCACCTATAGCGGGGGGTCCTACAATGAGCAGTTCTTC.

The V gene is TRBV10-3, the J gene TRBJ1-1; D is possibly TRBD1 (5 bases). The CDR3 length is 13 residues. Between the trimmed V and J ends, which lost 11 bases and 0 bases, there was a span of 13 bases. Germline CDR1 and CDR2: ENHRY and SYGVKD. The CDR3 nucleotides read TGTGCCTCCGTGGAGGGACTGAACACTGAAGCTTTCTTT. Translating gives CASVEGLNTEAFF.

The chain links TRBV19 to TRBJ1-2; 8 nucleotides line up with TRBD1. V dropped 2 bases and J dropped 3; count of bases not matched to a gene: 5. Germline loops: CDR1 LNHDA, CDR2 SQIVND (reference sequence). The CDR3 runs to 15 residues. CDR3 nucleotide sequence: TGTGCCAGTAGTATAACTCCGGACAGGGACTATGGCTACACCTTC. It yields the protein CASSITPDRDYGYTF.

Remarks on this clone: Other DNA sequences in the same sample also yield this CDR3. The chain recombines TRBV28 with TRBJ2-7; D might be TRBD1 (6 bases). V lost 1 base and J 7 bases, leaving 8 bases between the germline ends. Germline V CDR1 and CDR2: MDHEN, SYDVKM. This CDR3 contains 12 residues. For the CDR3, the DNA is TGTGCCAGCAGTTTATTAGGGGGTGAGCAGTACTTC. This sequence encodes CASSLLGGEQYF.